The clone carrying this T cell receptor (beta chain) was recorded a few times. The V segment lost 8 bases and the J segment 7 bases; nucleotides outside the gene matches: 12. This CDR3 spans 13 amino acids. Germline assignment: CDR1 SGHDT and CDR2 YYEEEE. This sample was taken from a study of T-cell memory formation after mild COVID-19. MiXCR was run by TCRdb on the 5' RACE reads, yielding one entry per CDR3 protein. The repertoire includes about 170,000 distinct CDR3 sequences, roughly 13% of them detected once, and approximately 3.6% sits in the top ten. The sequenced material came from PBMCs or a T cell subset sorted from them (not recorded which). The genes are TRBV5-6 and TRBJ2-7, with 7 bases fitting TRBD1. This receptor was identified in a young man who had mild COVID-19 (a few samples of this study predate the infection). Cell type and time point are not known. CDR3 protein: CASPGQASGEQYV. The CDR3 DNA follows: TGTGCCAGTCCCGGACAGGCCTCCGGGGAGCAGTACGTC.